A selection of T cell receptor beta chains follows, all from one sample in a study of cytomegalovirus exposure and HLA in healthy donors. Only in-frame clones appear in the TCRdb table, and some are missing; sequencing was by immunoSEQ multiplex PCR. In the table there are around 220,000 clones, 85% to 90% of which are singletons. What was sequenced was PBMCs. These receptors were collected from a woman between 18 and 29 years old in good health and CMV-seronegative. Each CDR3 is given with its conserved first and last residue. A D gene is named only where the DNA matches it firmly. The listing skips clone size in some rows; elsewhere it reads once, few, many or a size class.

TGTGCCAGCAGTTTATCCTTTTCTAGCACAGATACGCAGTATTTT,CASSLSFSSTDTQYF,TRBV27,NA,15,NA,TRBJ2-3
TGTGCCATAGCAGGGGGCCTGAGCCAGCCCCAGCATTTT,CAIAGGLSQPQHF,TRBV19,TRBD1,13,few,TRBJ1-5
TGTGCCAGCAGTTCGGGACAAAACTATGGCTACACCTTC,CASSSGQNYGYTF,TRBV6-6,NA,13,NA,TRBJ1-2
TGTGCCAGCAGCCCCTGGCTAGCGGGAGGGATAGCAACCACAGATACGCAGTATTTT,CASSPWLAGGIATTDTQYF,TRBV9,TRBD2,19,NA,TRBJ2-3
TGCAGCGTTCACATCGGGAGGGATACCGGGGAGCTGTTTTTT,CSVHIGRDTGELFF,TRBV29-1,TRBD2,14,NA,TRBJ2-2
TGTGCCACCAGCAGAGATATAGGGCAGGGCTACGAGCAGTACTTC,CATSRDIGQGYEQYF,TRBV15,NA,15,NA,TRBJ2-7
TGCGCCAGCAGCTTGGGGATAGGGGGCTACGAGCAGTACTTC,CASSLGIGGYEQYF,TRBV5-1,NA,14,NA,TRBJ2-7
TGTGCCAGCTCACCTCGCGGGAGTGCTGGGGCCAACGTCCTGACTTTC,CASSPRGSAGANVLTF,TRBV18,TRBD2,16,NA,TRBJ2-6
TGTGCCAGCAGAACTCCCCGTACGGTGACAACGGGGGGTTCTAGCTCCTACGAGCAGTACTTC,CASRTPRTVTTGGSSSYEQYF,TRBV28,TRBD2,21,NA,TRBJ2-7
TGTGCCAGCAGCTCCTATAGCTCCTACGAGCAGTACTTC,CASSSYSSYEQYF,TRBV7-9,NA,13,NA,TRBJ2-7
TGTGCCAGCAGTGGGGGACAGACTGAAGCTTTCTTT,CASSGGQTEAFF,TRBV6-1,TRBD1,12,NA,TRBJ1-1
TGTGCCAGTAACGCGGATTGGAACACCGGGGAGCTGTTTTTT,CASNADWNTGELFF,TRBV19,NA,14,NA,TRBJ2-2
TGTGCCAGCTCACCAGGGACAAACACCGGGGAGCTGTTTTTT,CASSPGTNTGELFF,TRBV18,NA,14,NA,TRBJ2-2
TGTGCCAGCAGCTTAGAGGGGACAGATAAACTTAACTATGGCTACACCTTC,CASSLEGTDKLNYGYTF,TRBV7-9,TRBD1,17,NA,TRBJ1-2
TGCGCCAGCAGCTACGATTCGGGACTAGTGCCAGAGACCCAGTACTTC,CASSYDSGLVPETQYF,TRBV4-3,TRBD2,16,NA,TRBJ2-5
TGTGCCATCAGTGAGCCTACTATTACTTACGAGCAGTACTTC,CAISEPTITYEQYF,TRBV10-3,NA,14,NA,TRBJ2-7
TGTGCCAGCAGCGTAGGAGTAGGCAGGGGAGCCTACGAGCAGTACTTC,CASSVGVGRGAYEQYF,TRBV9,NA,16,NA,TRBJ2-7
TGTGCCACCCAAAGCCTGATCTCTGGAAACACCATATATTTT,CATQSLISGNTIYF,TRBV11-2,NA,14,NA,TRBJ1-3
TGTGCCAGCAGTACACAGGGGAATCAGCCCCAGCATTTT,CASSTQGNQPQHF,TRBV27,TRBD1,13,NA,TRBJ1-5
TGTGCCAGCAGCTTACGCGGGAGGCCCCTCCTTTACAATGAGCAGTTCTTC,CASSLRGRPLLYNEQFF,TRBV7-6,TRBD2,17,NA,TRBJ2-1
TGTGCCAGCAGTTACCAGGGGCTCGAGCAGTACTTC,CASSYQGLEQYF,TRBV6-5,NA,12,NA,TRBJ2-7
TGTGCCAGCAGTGAAGGCAGTTCGCTCAATCAGCCCCAGCATTTT,CASSEGSSLNQPQHF,TRBV2,NA,15,NA,TRBJ1-5
TGTGCCTGGAGAGAGGCGGGCGAGCAGTACTTC,CAWREAGEQYF,TRBV30,NA,11,NA,TRBJ2-7
TGTGCCAGCAGCTTGGGGCCCTTGGCGGCAGATACGCAGTATTTT,CASSLGPLAADTQYF,TRBV5-4,NA,15,NA,TRBJ2-3
TGCGCCAGCAGCACGGACGGACGAGCGGAAGCCAATGAGCAGTTCTTC,CASSTDGRAEANEQFF,TRBV5-1,NA,16,NA,TRBJ2-1
TGCAGCGTTGTATCGGTGTCTCCCTACGAGCAGTACTTC,CSVVSVSPYEQYF,TRBV29-1,NA,13,NA,TRBJ2-7
TGCGCCAGCAGCCAAGGGAACAGGGATGGCTACACCTTC,CASSQGNRDGYTF,TRBV4-3,NA,13,NA,TRBJ1-2
TGTGCCAGCAGCCAAGATGAAAGCTGGTCCGCGGGGCAGTACTTC,CASSQDESWSAGQYF,TRBV14,NA,15,NA,TRBJ2-7
TGTGCCAGCAGCCCAGGCCACTCGAACACCGGGGAGCTGTTTTTT,CASSPGHSNTGELFF,TRBV7-6,NA,15,NA,TRBJ2-2
TGTGCCAGCAGTTTTGGGCGGGACTCCTACAATGAGCAGTTCTTC,CASSFGRDSYNEQFF,TRBV27,NA,15,NA,TRBJ2-1
TGTGCCAGCAGCGCGAGCACAGATACGCAGTATTTT,CASSASTDTQYF,TRBV9,NA,12,NA,TRBJ2-3
TGCGCCAGCAGCGTGGGACAGGGGGCCTTAAATGGCTACACCTTC,CASSVGQGALNGYTF,TRBV5-1,TRBD1,15,NA,TRBJ1-2
TGCGCCAGCAGCCAAGGCGGAGAGGAAGAGACCCAGTACTTC,CASSQGGEEETQYF,TRBV4-1,NA,14,NA,TRBJ2-5
TGCGCCAGCAGTGCTCTAGCGGGGGCGGCGGAGCAGTACTTC,CASSALAGAAEQYF,TRBV5-1,TRBD2,14,NA,TRBJ2-7
TGTGCCAGTAGTATAGTTGCTAGCTATGAGCAGTTCTTC,CASSIVASYEQFF,TRBV19,NA,13,NA,TRBJ2-1
TGTGCCAGCAGTGGGGACAGGGGAGACTCTGGAAACACCATATATTTT,CASSGDRGDSGNTIYF,TRBV6-4,TRBD1,16,NA,TRBJ1-3
TGTGCCAGCAGCCGAGCGGGAGGGTTCACAGATACGCAGTATTTT,CASSRAGGFTDTQYF,TRBV9,TRBD2,15,NA,TRBJ2-3
TGTGCCAGCAGCTTGGACCTAGGCTGGAACACTGAAGCTTTCTTT,CASSLDLGWNTEAFF,TRBV5-6,NA,15,NA,TRBJ1-1
TGTGCCAGCAGTTCCCTGGACAGGGTCACTGAAGCTTTCTTT,CASSSLDRVTEAFF,TRBV27,TRBD1,14,NA,TRBJ1-1
TGTGCCATCATGTCCGGACAGGACAACACCGGGGAGCTGTTTTTT,CAIMSGQDNTGELFF,TRBV10-3,TRBD1,15,NA,TRBJ2-2
TGCGCCAGCAGCTTGGCGGGTACCCACCAAGAGACCCAGTACTTC,CASSLAGTHQETQYF,TRBV5-1,NA,15,NA,TRBJ2-5
TGTGCCAGCAGCTCCAGGGGAGCTGGGGCCAACGTCCTGACTTTC,CASSSRGAGANVLTF,TRBV11-2,NA,15,NA,TRBJ2-6
TGTGCCAGCAGCTCCCCAAAGATAGCGGGTGAGGGGGAGCTGTTTTTT,CASSSPKIAGEGELFF,TRBV11-1,TRBD2,16,NA,TRBJ2-2
TGTGCCTGGAGACAGGGAACCTACGAGCAGTACTTC,CAWRQGTYEQYF,TRBV30,NA,12,NA,TRBJ2-7
TGTGCCAGTACCATAGGGGGAAGCACTGCGGAACCCTCCTACAATGAGCAGTTCTTC,CASTIGGSTAEPSYNEQFF,TRBV19,NA,19,NA,TRBJ2-1
TGTGCCTGGGGCCGATCGCCGGGAATACGGGAGCAGTACTTC,CAWGRSPGIREQYF,TRBV30,NA,14,NA,TRBJ2-7
TGTGCCAGCAGCTCACAGGCAGGCTTGTACGAGCAGTACTTC,CASSSQAGLYEQYF,TRBV7-2,NA,14,few,TRBJ2-7
TGTGCCAGCAGTTACGAGGACAATAGCTCCTACGAGCAGTACTTC,CASSYEDNSSYEQYF,TRBV6-6,NA,15,NA,TRBJ2-7
TGTGCCAGCAGTTTGACTGGACCGGGGACCTACGAGCAGTACTTC,CASSLTGPGTYEQYF,TRBV27,NA,15,NA,TRBJ2-7
TGCGCCAGCAGCCAAGATAGCAGGGATGGGTATGGCTACACCTTC,CASSQDSRDGYGYTF,TRBV4-1,NA,15,NA,TRBJ1-2
TGTGCCATCAGTGAACCGGACTCCTTTAGGGATGAGCAGTTCTTC,CAISEPDSFRDEQFF,TRBV10-3,NA,15,NA,TRBJ2-1